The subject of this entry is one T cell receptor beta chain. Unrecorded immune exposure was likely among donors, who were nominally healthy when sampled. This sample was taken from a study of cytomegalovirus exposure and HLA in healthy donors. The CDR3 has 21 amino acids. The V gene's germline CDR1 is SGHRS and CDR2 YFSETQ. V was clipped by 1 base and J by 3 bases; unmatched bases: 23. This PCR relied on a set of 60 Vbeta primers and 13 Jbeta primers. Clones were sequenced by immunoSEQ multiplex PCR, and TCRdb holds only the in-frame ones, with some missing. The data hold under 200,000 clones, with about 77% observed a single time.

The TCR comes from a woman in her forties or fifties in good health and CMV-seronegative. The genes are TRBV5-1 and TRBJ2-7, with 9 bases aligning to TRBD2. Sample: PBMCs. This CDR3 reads CASSLIPRGQGGLAGYYEQYF. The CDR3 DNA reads TGCGCCAGCAGCTTGATCCCCCGTGGGCAGGGAGGTCTAGCGGGGTACTACGAGCAGTACTTC.